The 7 T cell receptor beta chains below come from one sample, sequenced in a study of blood T cell repertoires in COVID-19. Data came from immunoSEQ multiplex PCR; TCRdb stores just in-frame clones and leaves some out. In the table there are 150,000 to 200,000 clones, around 85% of which are singletons. The sample comprised PBMCs or T cells enriched from blood (not recorded which). These receptors were collected from a woman in her forties with acute COVID-19.

This chain connects TRBV4-1 to TRBJ1-4; D might be TRBD1 (6 bases). The ends were cut back, 1 base at V and 4 bases at J, with 25 bases in the middle. CDR3 length: 20 amino acids. The germline V gene has CDR1 MGHRA and CDR2 YSYEKL. The CDR3 nucleotides are TGCGCCAGCAGCCAAGTTTCTGGCAGGGGCGGACGGTCGGGTAATGAAAAACTGTTTTTT. The encoded protein is CASSQVSGRGGRSGNEKLFF.

This chain links TRBV14 with TRBJ1-1; D ambiguous. Trimming removed 0 bases from V and 4 bases from J, with 9 bases in between. The CDR3 runs to 14 residues. Germline values: CDR1 SGHDN, CDR2 FVKESK. CDR3 region: CASSQETAVTEAFF. CDR3 bases: TGTGCCAGCAGCCAAGAAACAGCCGTCACTGAAGCTTTCTTT.

The chain is built from TRBV18 and TRBJ2-7; D not resolved. Germline CDR1 is KGHSH and CDR2 is LQKENI. The CDR3 is 15 amino acids. V was shortened by 0 bases and J by 3 bases, with 12 bases between the two germline ends. The CDR3 is CASSPPGSFLYEQYF. In DNA, the CDR3 is TGTGCCAGCTCACCACCGGGCAGCTTCCTCTACGAGCAGTACTTC.

The chain is built from TRBV6-2 or TRBV6-3 and TRBJ2-7; 7 nucleotides line up with TRBD2. Germline-derived CDR1 and CDR2 are MNHEY and SVGEGT. V was pared by 5 bases and J by 3 bases, with 13 bases of the junction left unmatched. CDR3 length equals 16 residues. CDR3 nucleotides: TGTGCCAGCAGTGTGGTACCGGGACTACTCCTCTACGAGCAGTACTTC. It is translated as CASSVVPGLLLYEQYF.

This chain joins TRBV6-4 and TRBJ1-1; 12 bases line up with TRBD1. V lost 0 bases and J lost 4; bases outside the gene matches: 18. This CDR3 has 21 residues. Germline V CDR1 and CDR2: MRHNA, SNTAGT. The CDR3 DNA reads TGTGCCAGCAGTGACTCGGGGGTACGAGGTAGGGACAGGGGGCAAGTCACTGAAGCTTTCTTT. It encodes CASSDSGVRGRDRGQVTEAFF.

The chain joins TRBV2 to TRBJ1-2; D unclear. Germline V gene data show CDR1 as SNHLY and CDR2 as FYNNEI. The ends were cut back, 3 bases at V and 6 bases at J, with 8 bases in the middle. This CDR3 is 12 amino acids long. In nucleotides, the CDR3 is TGTGCCAGCAGTGAGGGCTTAGATGGCTACACCTTC. Its translation is CASSEGLDGYTF.

In this sample, this clone turned up once. The gene calls are TRBV6-6 and TRBJ2-2, with D possibly being TRBD1 (6 bases). Trimming stripped 6 bases from V and 4 bases from J, with 12 bases between. CDR3 length: 14 residues. The germline V gene has CDR1 MNHNY and CDR2 SVGAGI (reference sequence). The CDR3 bases are TGTGCCAGCAGCCGCGGACAGCTCACCGGGGAGCTGTTTTTT. Its protein product is CASSRGQLTGELFF.